This note documents a single T cell receptor (beta chain) sequence. Its antigen remains undetermined. One base away there is no much larger clone; base qualities are not given. The CDR3, cysteine through phenylalanine, is 16 amino acids long. Only the CDR3 part of the read is kept: 48 bases, read in frame from the first base. From V the trimming removes 4 bases and from J it removes 2 bases, while the gene matches leave 4 bases of the junction unaccounted for. The germline V gene supplies CDR1 SGDLS and CDR2 YYNGEE. This entry belongs to a study of T cell clonotyping in hematopoietic cell transplantation (dated by TCRdb to the early 2020s). Concerning the study at large: The study collected 120 to 150 blood samples from 30 to 45 consecutive transplant recipients and their related donors. Recruitment of patients was conducted between September 2015 and January 2017, and follow-up was continued until late 2020 or death.

Broader findings and caveats from the paper: After transplant, TCR diversity in recipients dropped, and pathologically expanded clonotypes increased progressively from day 30 to day 180. Sample size was limited, and cells were not sorted, so CD4 and CD8 repertoire contributions could not be separated. Only a small fraction of recipient repertoires overlapped donor repertoires, with over 95% appearing de novo at the given depth. Donor and pretransplant recipient Inverse Simpson Index values predicted broader posttransplant TCR repertoire diversity.

This sample's time point label indicates: 100 days after allo-HCT. Blood from recipients was drawn roughly 28 days before transplant, then again at days 30, 100 and 180 after transplant. Using Nuclei Lysis Solution, genomic DNA was extracted from unfractionated peripheral blood mononuclear cells that were either fresh or cryopreserved. With the immunoSEQ assay, which is a bias-controlled multiplex PCR relying on V- and J-specific primers, TCR beta CDR3 regions were amplified from genomic DNA. A proprietary barcode and Illumina adapter sequences were added to the CDR3 amplicons in a second PCR step. CDR3 libraries were sequenced on an Illumina MiSeq instrument. The study's processing was this. immunoSEQ Analyzer 3.0 was used for export and quality control, with R Bioconductor and Immunarch used for downstream analyses. Only productive rearrangements within the normalized downsampled data set were used in the calculation of repertoire metrics. In the normalized cohort, a clonotype counted as pathologically expanded if the clonotype was larger than 5 templates. Repertoire diversity was measured with the Inverse Simpson Index. CMV-specificity analyses were carried out on the non-normalized data set to capture all clonotypes. Not all clones reach the TCRdb copy of this immuneACCESS table, which keeps in-frame sequences only. Checked studies attribute under half of the gap to unresolved V genes and leave the rest unexplained. That table furnishes V, J and clone size, whereas the DNA furnished D and trimming. For this sample the table gives some 5,100 clones, of which approximately 77% were detected only once. Of the sample, around a quarter falls within the top ten clones.

The clonotype was recovered from a female patient aged 45 to 65 who had an allogeneic stem cell transplant, so the T cells may come from the graft donor. Some clones in this sample may be carry-over from other donors' samples. The chain couples TRBV9 to TRBJ2-2; TRBD2 lines up with 11 middle nucleotides. The starting material was PBMCs, obtained 100 days after allogeneic stem cell transplant. This receptor has the CDR3 CASSPGLAANTGELFF. The DNA reads TGTGCCAGCAGCCCGGGACTAGCGGCTAACACCGGGGAGCTGTTTTTT.